Listed here are 4 T cell receptor beta chains from one sample, sequenced in a study of blood T cell repertoires in COVID-19. Assay: immunoSEQ multiplex PCR; the TCRdb copy retains only in-frame clones and omits some. The table lists around 100,000 clones, around 90% of them singletons. The sample taken for sequencing was peripheral blood. The receptors were sampled from a man older than 75 with acute or convalescent COVID-19.

This rearrangement joins TRBV3-1 (or the pseudogene TRBV3-2) to TRBJ2-7; 10 positions agree with TRBD2. The germline gives CDR1 LGHDT, CDR2 YNNKEL (reference sequence). V lost 4 bases, J lost 6 bases, and 9 bases stayed unmatched. The CDR3 extends over 15 amino acids. The DNA for the CDR3 is TGTGCCAGCAGCCGCGGCGGAGCGGGAGGGTTCGAGCAGTACTTC. This sequence encodes CASSRGGAGGFEQYF.

This clone was found once. J is TRBJ1-1 and V is TRBV7-9; D is uncertain. CDR3 length: 12 amino acids. V shed 4 bases and J shed 3 bases, with 6 bases lying between them. CDR1 and CDR2 from the germline V gene are SEHNR and FQNEAQ (reference sequence). CDR3 nucleotides: TGTGCCAGCAGCTACTTACACACTGAAGCTTTCTTT. Protein: CASSYLHTEAFF. Full variable domain (rest looked up from reference TRBV7-9 and TRBJ1-1): DTGVSQNPRHKITKRGQNVTFRCDPISEHNRLYWYRQTLGQGPEFLTYFQNEAQLEKSRLLSDRFSAERPKGSFSTLEIQRTEQGDSAMYLCASSYLHTEAFFGQGTRLTVV.

The chain links TRBV3-1 (or the pseudogene TRBV3-2) to TRBJ1-2, with 7 nucleotides matching TRBD1. V shed 3 bases, J shed 6 bases, and the junction held 4 bases outside the gene matches. Germline assignment: CDR1 LGHDT and CDR2 YNNKEL (reference sequence). There are 13 residues in the CDR3. The CDR3: CASSHAQGDGYTF. CDR3 DNA sequence: TGTGCCAGCAGCCATGCCCAGGGGGATGGCTACACCTTC.

V is TRBV6-6 and J is TRBJ2-2; 10 bases are a match to TRBD1. With V trimmed by 7 bases and J by 9 bases, 8 bases remained unmatched. Looked up from germline, CDR1 is MNHNY and CDR2 is SVGAGI (reference sequence). The CDR3 spans 14 residues. In nucleotides, the CDR3 is TGTGCCAGCACCCGGACAGGGGGTTTCAGGGAGCTGTTTTTT. Residues: CASTRTGGFRELFF.